The rows below give T cell receptor beta chains drawn from one sample of a study of T cell clones after liver transplantation. Sequencing was performed with immunoSEQ multiplex PCR; in TCRdb, only in-frame clones are kept and a portion is missing. The table includes about 99,000 clones, around 83% detected once. This specimen was CD4+ T cells from blood, taken before liver transplant. These TCRs come from a human donor who received a liver transplant. The CDR3 runs from the conserved cysteine through the conserved F or W. D genes are given only for firm matches. The listing skips clone size in some rows; elsewhere it reads once, few, many or a size class.

size,length,D,V,J,DNA,CDR3
NA,13,NA,TRBV5-1,TRBJ2-2,TGCGCCAGCAGCTTGGCCGGGCCCGGGGAGCTGTTTTTT,CASSLAGPGELFF
NA,15,TRBD2,TRBV28,TRBJ2-1,TGTGCCAGCAGTTTATTGACTAGCGGGAGCAATGAGCAGTTCTTC,CASSLLTSGSNEQFF
NA,15,NA,TRBV11-2,TRBJ1-1,TGTGCCAGCAGCTTAGGAATCAGGGATGGGACTGAAGCTTTCTTT,CASSLGIRDGTEAFF
NA,14,TRBD1,TRBV2,TRBJ1-2,TGTGCCAGCAGTATAGACAGGGGCTCCGATGGCTACACCTTC,CASSIDRGSDGYTF
NA,15,NA,TRBV5-6,TRBJ1-2,TGTGCCAGCAGGGGTGGCAGGGACAATAACTATGGCTACACCTTC,CASRGGRDNNYGYTF
few,13,NA,TRBV27,TRBJ1-5,TGTGCCAGCAGTTCCCAGGGGAGGCAGCCCCAGCATTTT,CASSSQGRQPQHF
NA,13,NA,TRBV7-3,TRBJ1-1,TGTGCCAGCAGCTTATACGGGGGAGCCGAAGCTTTCTTT,CASSLYGGAEAFF
NA,20,TRBD2,TRBV7-8,TRBJ2-1,TGTGCCAGCAGCTTATCGACTAGCGGGAGATCCCTTTTTAGTTACAATGAGCAGTTCTTC,CASSLSTSGRSLFSYNEQFF
NA,16,NA,TRBV19,TRBJ1-5,TGTGCCAGTAGTACTATTCGGACAGTTAGCAATCAGCCCCAGCATTTT,CASSTIRTVSNQPQHF
NA,14,TRBD2,TRBV28,TRBJ2-5,TGTGCCAGCAGTTTGGCGGGGGTGCCGGAGACCCAGTACTTC,CASSLAGVPETQYF
NA,18,TRBD1,TRBV9,TRBJ1-2,TGTGCCAGCAGCGTCGAAACCGCGCGGAGGACAGGGGGACATGGCTACACCTTC,CASSVETARRTGGHGYTF
NA,13,NA,TRBV19,TRBJ1-2,TGTGCCAGTAGTATGTTCAGTAACTATGGCTACACCTTC,CASSMFSNYGYTF
NA,18,TRBD2,TRBV10-3,TRBJ2-1,TGTGCCATCCGCAGGGGAGCGGGAGGTCCCCAGGGGGGGAATGAGCAGTTCTTC,CAIRRGAGGPQGGNEQFF
NA,15,TRBD1,TRBV6-1,TRBJ1-5,TGTGCCAGCAGTGAAGTCAGGGGGCCGGGTCAGCCCCAGCATTTT,CASSEVRGPGQPQHF
NA,14,NA,TRBV5-1,TRBJ2-5,TGCGCCAGCAGCTTGTCTTCAGGGGAGGAGACCCAGTACTTC,CASSLSSGEETQYF
NA,12,NA,TRBV14,TRBJ1-1,TGTGCCAGCAGCGTGGGGAACACTGAAGCTTTCTTT,CASSVGNTEAFF
once,15,TRBD1,TRBV6-1,TRBJ1-2,TGTGCCAGCAGTATAGACAGGGGAGCTAACTATGGCTACACCTTC,CASSIDRGANYGYTF
NA,15,NA,TRBV11-2,TRBJ1-5,TGTGCCAGCAGCCGCGACAGCAATCGCAATCAGCCCCAGCATTTT,CASSRDSNRNQPQHF
NA,15,NA,TRBV6-1,TRBJ1-5,TGTGCCAGCAGTCGAACGGACAGCTCCAATCAGCCCCAGCATTTT,CASSRTDSSNQPQHF
NA,14,NA,TRBV9,TRBJ2-5,TGTGCCAGCAGCGTATTTCCTTCGGGGGAGACCCAGTACTTC,CASSVFPSGETQYF
NA,14,TRBD1,TRBV9,TRBJ1-4,TGTGCCAGCAGCTTACAGGGGGCTAATGAAAAACTGTTTTTT,CASSLQGANEKLFF
NA,14,NA,TRBV25-1,TRBJ1-1,TGTGCCAGCAGTCTGGTGGGGGGGAACACTGAAGCTTTCTTT,CASSLVGGNTEAFF
NA,15,NA,TRBV4-1,TRBJ2-3,TGCGCCAGCAGCCAGAGCTCCCAGGTCACAGATACGCAGTATTTT,CASSQSSQVTDTQYF
NA,12,NA,TRBV5-8,TRBJ2-7,TGTGCCAGCAGCCTCTATAGCTACGAGCAGTACTTC,CASSLYSYEQYF
NA,14,NA,TRBV6-1,TRBJ1-1,TGTGCCAGCAGTGGGACACCCATGAACACTGAAGCTTTCTTT,CASSGTPMNTEAFF
NA,13,TRBD1,TRBV2,TRBJ1-1,TGTGCCAGCAATGGACAGGGGATTCTTGAAGCTTTCTTT,CASNGQGILEAFF
NA,14,NA,TRBV11-2,TRBJ1-5,TGTGCCAGCAGCCACCCCGGTCAAAATCAGCCCCAGCATTTT,CASSHPGQNQPQHF
NA,11,NA,TRBV11-2,TRBJ2-3,TGTGCCAGCAGCTTTACAGATACGCAGTATTTT,CASSFTDTQYF
NA,15,TRBD2,TRBV7-2,TRBJ2-4,TGTGCCAGCAGCTTAGAACTAGCGGGAAGAAACATTCAGTACTTC,CASSLELAGRNIQYF
NA,14,NA,TRBV28,TRBJ1-5,TGTGCCAGCAGTTTAGACAATAGCAATCAGCCCCAGCATTTT,CASSLDNSNQPQHF
once,14,NA,TRBV5-6,TRBJ1-2,TGTGCCAGCAGCTCGGTGCCGGTGAACTATGGCTACACCTTC,CASSSVPVNYGYTF
NA,12,NA,TRBV5-1,TRBJ2-2,TGCGCCAGCAGAATGGACACCGGGGAGCTGTTTTTT,CASRMDTGELFF
NA,16,TRBD1,TRBV15,TRBJ1-2,TGTGCCACCAGCATCTCCCGGGACAGGGGGCATCGGGGCTACACCTTC,CATSISRDRGHRGYTF
NA,16,TRBD2,TRBV19,TRBJ2-1,TGTGCCAGTAGTCCGCGGTCTAGCGGTTCCTACAATGAGCAGTTCTTC,CASSPRSSGSYNEQFF
few,15,NA,TRBV28,TRBJ1-5,TGTGCCAGCAGCGGAGGACAGAGGAGCAATCAGCCCCAGCATTTT,CASSGGQRSNQPQHF
NA,13,NA,TRBV10-3,TRBJ1-2,TGTGCCATCAGTGGTGGGGGAAACTATGGCTACACCTTC,CAISGGGNYGYTF
NA,15,TRBD2,TRBV18,TRBJ2-1,TGTGCCAGCTCACAACTAGCGGGAGGGGACAATGAGCAGTTCTTC,CASSQLAGGDNEQFF
NA,13,NA,TRBV7-6,TRBJ1-2,TGTGCCAGCAGCTTGACAGGAGGCTATGGCTACACCTTC,CASSLTGGYGYTF
NA,15,TRBD1,TRBV7-8,TRBJ1-5,TGTGCCAGCAGCCCACAGGGACAGCAGTATCAGCCCCAGCATTTT,CASSPQGQQYQPQHF
NA,13,NA,TRBV7-8,TRBJ1-5,TGTGCCAGCAGCTCCAATGGCAATCAGCCCCAGCATTTT,CASSSNGNQPQHF
NA,16,NA,TRBV11-3,TRBJ2-1,TGTGCCAGCAGCCCTCTCGGACAGTTTTCCTACAATGAGCAGTTCTTC,CASSPLGQFSYNEQFF
once,18,TRBD2,TRBV10-3,TRBJ2-1,TGTGCCATCAGTGAGTTCAAAGAGGTAGCGGGGGCCTACAATGAGCAGTTCTTC,CAISEFKEVAGAYNEQFF
NA,17,NA,TRBV5-4,TRBJ2-7,TGTGCCAGCAGCCCGGACCCGGGACCCCGGAGCGGCTACGAGCAGTACTTC,CASSPDPGPRSGYEQYF
NA,15,TRBD2,TRBV28,TRBJ2-7,TGTGCCAGCAGTCCGTTAGCGGGAGGGCCCTACGAGCAGTACTTC,CASSPLAGGPYEQYF
NA,16,TRBD1,TRBV5-1,TRBJ2-2,TGCGCCAGCAGCTACCGACGGGGACAGTACACCGGGGAGCTGTTTTTT,CASSYRRGQYTGELFF
NA,14,NA,TRBV19,TRBJ1-3,TGTGCCAGTAGTAACAGGTGGGACGGAAACACCATATATTTT,CASSNRWDGNTIYF
NA,11,NA,TRBV20-1,TRBJ2-2,TGCAGTGCTATGCGGTCCGGGGAGCTGTTTTTT,CSAMRSGELFF
NA,14,NA,TRBV28,TRBJ1-2,TGTGCCAGCAGTTTAGGGATAGGGGTTTTTGGCTACACCTTC,CASSLGIGVFGYTF
NA,15,NA,TRBV18,TRBJ2-1,TGTGCCAGCTCACCACTCAGGGGGGTCTACAATGAGCAGTTCTTC,CASSPLRGVYNEQFF
NA,16,NA,TRBV4-2,TRBJ2-1,TGTGCCAGCAGCCAAGATATACTAGCTCTAAACAATGAGCAGTTCTTC,CASSQDILALNNEQFF
NA,13,NA,TRBV7-6,TRBJ1-1,TGTGCCAGCAGCTTAGTTCTGAACACTGAAGCTTTCTTT,CASSLVLNTEAFF
NA,14,TRBD1,TRBV6-4,TRBJ2-5,TGTGCCCAAGCTCCGAAGGGGGCTCAAGAGACCCAGTACTTC,CAQAPKGAQETQYF
NA,15,TRBD1,TRBV6-1,TRBJ2-5,TGTGCCAGCAGTGACTACGGGACAGGAAAGGAGACCCAGTACTTC,CASSDYGTGKETQYF
NA,15,NA,TRBV19,TRBJ2-2,TGTGCCAGTAGTAAACCTAGCTCAAACACCGGGGAGCTGTTTTTT,CASSKPSSNTGELFF
NA,16,TRBD1,TRBV5-1,TRBJ1-4,TGCGCCAGCAGCTTGGAGGGGACAGGGGTCAATGAAAAACTGTTTTTT,CASSLEGTGVNEKLFF
NA,15,TRBD1,TRBV6-5,TRBJ2-7,TGTGCCAGCAGTTACTCTGGACAGGGATCCTACGAGCAGTACTTC,CASSYSGQGSYEQYF
NA,16,TRBD2,TRBV7-2,TRBJ2-1,TGTGCCAGCAGCTTAGGAGGGGGACTAGCTTTCAGTGAGCAGTTCTTC,CASSLGGGLAFSEQFF